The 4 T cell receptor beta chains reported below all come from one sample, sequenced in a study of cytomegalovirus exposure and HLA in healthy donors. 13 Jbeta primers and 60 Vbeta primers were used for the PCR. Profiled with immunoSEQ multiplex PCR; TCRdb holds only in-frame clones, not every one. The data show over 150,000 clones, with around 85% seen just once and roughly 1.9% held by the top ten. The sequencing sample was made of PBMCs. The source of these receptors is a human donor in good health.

CDR3 sequence (DNA): TGTGCCAGCAGCTTAGCACTGGAGGTCTCCTACGAGCAGTACTTC. Its protein product is CASSLALEVSYEQYF. The chain couples TRBV7-2 to TRBJ2-7; possible D gene TRBD2, 5 bases. This CDR3 spans 15 amino acids. In germline, CDR1 is SGHTA, CDR2 FQGNSA. V lost 0 bases to trimming and J lost 0 bases, with 9 bases between them.

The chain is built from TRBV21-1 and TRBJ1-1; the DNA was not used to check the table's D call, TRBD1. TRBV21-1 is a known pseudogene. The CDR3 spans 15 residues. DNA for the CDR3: TGTGCCAGCAGCACTCGGGACAGGCTGAACACTGAAGCTTTCTTT. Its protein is CASSTRDRLNTEAFF.

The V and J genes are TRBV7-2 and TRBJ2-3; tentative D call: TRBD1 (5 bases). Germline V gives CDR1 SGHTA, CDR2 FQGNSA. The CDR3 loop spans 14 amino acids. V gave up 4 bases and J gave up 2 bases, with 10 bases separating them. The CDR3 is CASSSWGPTDTQYF. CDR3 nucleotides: TGTGCCAGCAGCTCCTGGGGCCCCACAGATACGCAGTATTTT.

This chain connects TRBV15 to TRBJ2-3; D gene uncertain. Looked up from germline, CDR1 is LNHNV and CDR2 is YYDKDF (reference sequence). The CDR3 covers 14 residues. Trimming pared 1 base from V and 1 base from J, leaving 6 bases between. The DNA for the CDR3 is TGTGCCACCAGCAGAGGCGGCCGCACAGATACGCAGTATTTT. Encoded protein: CATSRGGRTDTQYF.